This passage covers 22 T cell receptor beta chains from one sample sequenced in a study of human T cells and chemical hapten exposure. TCRdb itself ran the RACE reads through MiXCR, one entry per CDR3 protein. The sample carries roughly 140,000 distinct CDR3 sequences, roughly 12% recorded once. The time point is: patch test 2, 6 weeks after DPC sensitization. The treatment here: therapeutic diphenylcyclopropenone sensitization with weekly scalp DPC. The source material was whole blood, sampled in connection with sensitization to the hapten diphenylcyclopropenone (DPC). These receptors were taken from a woman aged 50 to 65 with alopecia areata. Some clones in this sample may be carry-over from other donors' samples.

This clonotype was counted a few times. The chain carries TRBV5-4 and TRBJ2-5; D might be TRBD1 (7 bases). This CDR3 is 15 amino acids long. Trimming cost V 2 bases and J 2 bases, with 13 bases left between them. The V gene's germline CDR1 is SGHNT and CDR2 YYREEE (reference sequence). This CDR3 is CASSFGGTEQETQYF. In nucleotides, the CDR3 is TGTGCCAGCAGCTTTGGCGGGACAGAGCAAGAGACCCAGTACTTC.

Concerning this clonotype itself: A read error may explain this, as a much larger clone is one base away. The chain links TRBV4-3 to TRBJ1-2; 7 bases are a match to TRBD1. The germline V gene has CDR1 LGHNA and CDR2 YSLEER. CDR3 length equals 16 residues. The CDR3 loop is CASSQADRDVLYSYTF. For the CDR3, the DNA is TGCGCCAGCAGCCAGGCTGACAGGGACGTCCTCTATAGCTACACCTTC.

This clonotype was observed at least ten times. J is TRBJ2-2 and V is TRBV24-1, with 8 bases lining up with TRBD1. This CDR3 contains 14 residues. Per germline, CDR1 KGHDR and CDR2 SFDVKD. J gave up 3 bases and V 8 bases, and 4 bases lay outside the gene matches. As DNA, the CDR3 is TGTGCCACCATGCAGGGGGCCGACACCGGGGAGCTGTTTTTT. It yields the protein CATMQGADTGELFF.

This clonotype was seen more than once but under ten times. The V call is TRBV12-3 or TRBV12-4, the J call TRBJ2-5; D not certain. CDR3 size: 14 residues. Trimming pared 7 bases from V and 6 bases from J, leaving 18 bases between. As DNA, the CDR3 is TGTGCCAGCAAAGGCAAGCTCTCAGACCAGACCCAGTACTTC. It encodes CASKGKLSDQTQYF.

The chain has TRBV4-2 and TRBJ2-1, with TRBD2 matching 10 bases. CDR1 is LGHNA, CDR2 YNFKEQ, per germline. The junction had 10 bases not matched to a gene; V was cut back by 0 bases and J by 8 bases. This CDR3 has 17 amino acids. CDR3 nucleotide sequence: TGTGCCAGCAGCCAAGAAGCGGCTAGCGGGAGCAGGGATGAGCAGTTCTTC. Protein product: CASSQEAASGSRDEQFF.

The chain uses TRBV9 and TRBJ1-1; D remains unclear. The CDR3 contains 13 residues. The V and J ends lost 0 bases and 0 bases respectively, with 3 bases between them. Germline loops: CDR1 SGDLS, CDR2 YYNGEE. CDR3 residues: CASSVVVNTEAFF. The CDR3 DNA reads as TGTGCCAGCAGCGTAGTCGTGAACACTGAAGCTTTCTTT.

The chain employs TRBV21-1 and TRBJ2-2; TRBD1 was called by the table and not checked on the DNA. TRBV21-1 is listed as a pseudogene. This CDR3 has 15 residues. CDR3 amino acids: CASAPRSLNTGELFF. The CDR3 DNA is TGTGCCAGCGCCCCCCGGTCACTTAACACCGGGGAGCTGTTTTTT.

The chain links TRBV12-3 or TRBV12-4 to TRBJ2-2; TRBD2 might be the D (5 bases). This CDR3 comprises 14 residues. Trimming stripped 0 bases from V and 11 bases from J, with 13 bases between. The CDR3 sequence is CASSLATRGGELFF. In nucleotides, the CDR3 is TGTGCCAGCAGTTTAGCGACCCGTGGAGGAGAGCTGTTTTTT.

This clonotype has more than one count but fewer than ten. The rearrangement links TRBV5-1 to TRBJ2-7; 12 nucleotides match TRBD2. After removal of 6 bases from V and 4 bases from J, the junction contained 23 bases not matched to a gene. Germline V gene sequence: CDR1 SGHRS, CDR2 YFSETQ. The CDR3 covers 20 residues. CDR3 DNA: TGCGCCAGCAAATCCGGGACATCCTTCTCTACGGGGACTAGCGGGTACGAGCAGTACTTC. It specifies CASKSGTSFSTGTSGYEQYF. Drawing the rest from reference TRBV5-1 and TRBJ2-7, the complete variable domain is KAGVTQTPRYLIKTRGQQVTLSCSPISGHRSVSWYQQTPGQGLQFLFEYFSETQRNKGNFPGRFSGRQFSNSRSEMNVSTLELGDSALYLCASKSGTSFSTGTSGYEQYFGPGTRLTVT.

V usage is TRBV5-4 and J usage is TRBJ1-2, with unresolved D. Germline lookup yields CDR1 SGHNT and CDR2 YYREEE (reference sequence). V dropped 7 bases and J dropped 2 bases, with 18 bases sitting between them. The CDR3 is made up of 15 amino acids. CDR3 residues: CASRGIGRNNYGYTF. The CDR3 region has the DNA TGTGCCAGCCGCGGGATAGGTCGAAACAACTATGGCTACACCTTC.

This clonotype has at least ten counts. The chain has TRBV25-1 and TRBJ1-5, with unresolved D. This CDR3 comprises 15 residues. V was clipped by 5 bases and J by 7 bases, with 18 bases between them. The germline V gene encodes CDR1 MGHDK and CDR2 SYGVNS. The DNA for the CDR3 is TGTGCCAGCAGTCCCTATGCAACGTCTACCCAGCCCCAGCATTTT. It translates to CASSPYATSTQPQHF.

The J gene is TRBJ1-2, the V gene TRBV3-1; no definite D call. CDR1 and CDR2 from the germline V gene are LGHDT and YNNKEL (reference sequence). Trimming pared 1 base from V and 4 bases from J, leaving 10 bases between. The CDR3 consists of 14 residues. The CDR3 nucleotides are TGTGCCAGCAGCCAAGGACGGAACCTCTATGGCTACACCTTC. Encoded protein: CASSQGRNLYGYTF. The entire variable domain, with the rest obtained from reference TRBV3-1 and TRBJ1-2, is as follows: DTAVSQTPKYLVTQMGNDKSIKCEQNLGHDTMYWYKQDSKKFLKIMFSYNNKELIINETVPNRFSPKSPDKAHLNLHINSLELGDSAVYFCASSQGRNLYGYTFGSGTRLTVV.

As concerns this clonotype: The junction shows a germline mismatch at one end, possibly a read error. This chain joins TRBV7-9 and TRBJ2-7; TRBD2 agrees at 15 bases. Germline loops: CDR1 SEHNR, CDR2 FQNEAQ (reference sequence). There are 13 residues in the CDR3. The CDR3 loop reads CASSLQGLAGGSF. The CDR3 region has the DNA TGTGCCAGCAGCCTCCAGGGACTAGCGGGAGGCTCATTC. The whole variable domain, filled in from reference TRBV7-9 and TRBJ2-7, reads DTGVSQNPRHKITKRGQNVTFRCDPISEHNRLYWYRQTLGQGPEFLTYFQNEAQLEKSRLLSDRFSAERPKGSFSTLEIQRTEQGDSAMYLCASSLQGLAGGSFGPGTRLTVT.

This clonotype was recorded at least ten times. This chain links TRBV27 with TRBJ2-7; 8 bases fit TRBD2. The CDR3 has 14 amino acids. V was pared by 3 bases and J by 0 bases, with 1 base of the junction left unmatched. The germline CDR1 and CDR2 sequences are MNHEY and SMNVEV (reference sequence). The CDR3 is CASSFRGGSYEQYF. The CDR3 coding sequence is TGTGCCAGCAGTTTCCGGGGGGGCTCCTACGAGCAGTACTTC.

This rearrangement joins TRBV20-1 to TRBJ1-1; tentatively, D is TRBD1 (5 bases). Trimming stripped 5 bases from V and 3 bases from J, with 16 bases between. The CDR3 loop spans 14 amino acids. Germline assignment: CDR1 DFQATT and CDR2 SNEGSKA (reference sequence). CDR3 region: CSAAGPWGDTEAFF. The CDR3 DNA sequence: TGCAGTGCTGCGGGCCCTTGGGGGGACACTGAAGCTTTCTTT.

This clonotype was picked up many times. This sequence joins TRBV7-9 and TRBJ1-1; no clear D gene. The CDR3 is 14 amino acids. From germline, CDR1 is SEHNR and CDR2 FQNEAQ (reference sequence). V was pared by 1 base and J by 2 bases, with 8 bases between. The CDR3 coding sequence is TGTGCCAGCAGCTTAGAGCTGGGAAACACTGAAGCTTTCTTT. Protein sequence: CASSLELGNTEAFF.

This clonotype appeared many times. The chain uses TRBV3-1 and TRBJ1-5, with D possibly being TRBD1 (6 bases). Germline CDR1 LGHDT, CDR2 YNNKEL (reference sequence). The CDR3 is 19 amino acids. With 2 bases removed from V and 6 bases from J, the gap between germline ends came to 26 bases. CDR3 sequence reads: CASSQTAGRGIGAGQPQHF. The CDR3 DNA reads as TGTGCCAGCAGCCAAACCGCCGGCAGGGGAATAGGGGCAGGTCAGCCCCAGCATTTT.

This clonotype was counted only a few times. Relative to the germline gene, one junction end is altered; a read error may explain this. The chain uses TRBV7-7 and TRBJ2-1; D gene ambiguous. The CDR3 extends over 13 amino acids. The germline gives CDR1 SSHAT, CDR2 FNYEAQ (reference sequence). The CDR3 spells CASSLGPNNEQFF. The DNA of the CDR3 is TGTGCTAGCAGCTTAGGGCCCAACAATGAGCAGTTCTTC.

This clonotype was seen a handful of times. The chain is built from TRBV20-1 and TRBJ2-4, with 8 bases aligning to TRBD1. The junction had 9 bases not matched to a gene; V was cut back by 5 bases and J by 6 bases. The length of the CDR3 is 14 residues. The V gene's germline CDR1 is DFQATT and CDR2 SNEGSKA (reference sequence). CDR3 sequence: CSARDRGTGNIQYF. CDR3 nucleotides: TGCAGTGCTCGCGACAGGGGAACAGGAAACATTCAGTACTTC.

As regards this clonotype: Germline and junction disagree at one end, which may indicate a read error. J is TRBJ2-6 and V is TRBV5-1; D is perhaps TRBD2 (5 bases). The CDR3 has 15 residues. Germline assignment: CDR1 SGHRS and CDR2 YFSETQ. Here the CDR3 reads CASSLRGSEANVLTF. Here the CDR3 DNA reads TGCGCCAGCAGCTTGCGGGGTTCTGAGGCCAACGTCCTGACTTTC.

This clonotype was counted between two and nine times. J is TRBJ1-3 and V is TRBV29-1; D possibly corresponds to TRBD1 (5 bases). In germline, CDR1 is SQVTM, CDR2 ANQGSEA. The CDR3 totals 14 residues. The V end was cut by 3 bases, the J end by 0 bases, with 9 bases between. The CDR3 reads CSVDVGGSGNTIYF. As DNA, the CDR3 is TGCAGCGTTGATGTCGGGGGCTCTGGAAACACCATATATTTT.

This chain joins TRBV29-1 and TRBJ1-1; D not resolved. Germline CDR1 reads SQVTM; CDR2 reads ANQGSEA. This CDR3 has 11 amino acids. With 5 bases removed from V and 1 base from J, the gap between germline ends came to 5 bases. This chain's CDR3 is CSVLRNTEAFF. CDR3 coding DNA: TGCAGCGTTCTCAGGAACACTGAAGCTTTCTTT.